The TCR beta chain described here comes from a study of regulatory T cells in long-lasting Graves disease. This CDR3 has 12 amino acids. CDR1 MDHEN and CDR2 SYDVKM come from the germline V gene. V lost 3 bases and J lost 7, with 4 bases in between. This clonotype has ten or more counts. Its target is not known. iRepertoire HTBI primers and Arm-PCR of CDR3 regions built TCR beta libraries. MiXCR was run by TCRdb on the multiplex PCR reads, yielding one entry per CDR3 protein. Among 400,000 to 500,000 distinct CDR3 sequences, 21% were seen once, and the ten largest hold roughly an eighth. Whole-study findings and limits: Sample size, which was small, may have reduced accuracy. Persistent patients had more shared public clonotypes (2,741) than new patients (about 870).

Time point here: persistent/refractory GD, antithyroid drugs over 5 years with positive TRAb. Extracted RNA from PBMCs served as the source of the TCR library. The chain recombines TRBV28 with TRBJ1-6; D gene ambiguous. The source was peripheral blood mononuclear cells (PBMCs), collected when the disease was refractory, from a patient treated with antithyroid drugs. This clonotype originated in a female donor with Graves disease. In nucleotides, the CDR3 is TGTGCCAGCAGTTTTACCAATTCACCCCTCCACTTT. Its protein product is CASSFTNSPLHF.